A single T cell receptor beta chain is shown here with its context. The data are from a study of shared clonotypes between healthy human individuals. TCRdb keeps only in-frame clones here, not all; method: immunoSEQ multiplex PCR. The table shows 2.5 million or so clones, with around nine tenths occurring only once. This CDR3 region has 13 residues. V was pared by 6 bases and J by 2 bases, with 9 bases between. Looked up from germline, CDR1 is KGHSH and CDR2 is LQKENI. What was sequenced was naive CD4+ T cells sorted from blood. Subset here: CD45RA+ positively selected. The TCR sequence derives from a man aged 18 to 35 in good health. The J gene is TRBJ2-3, the V gene TRBV18; the D gene could be TRBD1 or TRBD2 (5 bases each). CDR3 nucleotides: TGTGCCAGCTCTCAGGGACCCACAGATACGCAGTATTTT. Translation: CASSQGPTDTQYF.